Sequencing of this T cell receptor (beta chain) was carried out in a study of shared clonotypes between healthy human individuals. Every donor was a Caucasian adult from Nashville, Tennessee. This CDR3 has 16 amino acids. In germline, CDR1 is ENHRY, CDR2 SYGVKD. The V and J ends lost 6 bases and 2 bases, in that order; junction bases with no gene match: 6. Assay: immunoSEQ multiplex PCR; the TCRdb copy retains only in-frame clones and omits some. The repertoire holds approximately 470,000 clones, with about 72% as singletons. Only one count was recorded for this clone. The chain recombines TRBV10-3 with TRBJ1-3; 11 nucleotides match TRBD1. Input material: PBMCs. This clonotype originated in a woman in her thirties or forties in good health. Some clones in this sample may be carry-over from other donors' samples. In DNA form, the CDR3 reads TGTGCCATCAGGGAACCGGGACAGGGGGCTGGAAACACCATATATTTT. It encodes CAIREPGQGAGNTIYF.